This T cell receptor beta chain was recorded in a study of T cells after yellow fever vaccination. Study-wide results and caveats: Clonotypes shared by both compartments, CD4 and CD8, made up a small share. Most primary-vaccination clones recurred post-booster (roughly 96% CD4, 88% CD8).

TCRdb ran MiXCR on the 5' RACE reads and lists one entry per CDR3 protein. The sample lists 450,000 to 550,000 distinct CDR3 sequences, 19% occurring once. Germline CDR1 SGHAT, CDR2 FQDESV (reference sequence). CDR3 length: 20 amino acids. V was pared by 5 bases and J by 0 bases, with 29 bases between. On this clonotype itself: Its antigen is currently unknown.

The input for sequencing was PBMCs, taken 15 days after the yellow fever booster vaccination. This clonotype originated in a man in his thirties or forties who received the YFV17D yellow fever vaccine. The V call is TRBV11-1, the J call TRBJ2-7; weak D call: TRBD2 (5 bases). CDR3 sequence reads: CASSRHPPGSPQWGSYEQYF. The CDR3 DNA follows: TGTGCCAGCAGCCGCCACCCCCCGGGATCCCCCCAATGGGGCTCCTACGAGCAGTACTTC.